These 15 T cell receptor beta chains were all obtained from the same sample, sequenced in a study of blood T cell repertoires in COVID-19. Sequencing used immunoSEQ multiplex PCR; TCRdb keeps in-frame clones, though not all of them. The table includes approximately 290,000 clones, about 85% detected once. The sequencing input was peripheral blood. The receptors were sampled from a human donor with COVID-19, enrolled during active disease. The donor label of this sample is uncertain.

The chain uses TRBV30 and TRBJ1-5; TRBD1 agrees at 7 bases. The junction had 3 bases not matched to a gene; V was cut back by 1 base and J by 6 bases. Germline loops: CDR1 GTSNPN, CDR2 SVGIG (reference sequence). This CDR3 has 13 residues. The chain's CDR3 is CAWSGQGVQPQHF. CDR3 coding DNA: TGTGCCTGGAGTGGGCAGGGGGTTCAGCCCCAGCATTTT.

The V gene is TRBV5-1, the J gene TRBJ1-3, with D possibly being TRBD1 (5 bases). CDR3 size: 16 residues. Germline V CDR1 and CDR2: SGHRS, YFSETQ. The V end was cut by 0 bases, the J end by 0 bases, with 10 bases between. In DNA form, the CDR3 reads TGCGCCAGCAGCTTGGATGGGACTACCTCTGGAAACACCATATATTTT. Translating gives CASSLDGTTSGNTIYF.

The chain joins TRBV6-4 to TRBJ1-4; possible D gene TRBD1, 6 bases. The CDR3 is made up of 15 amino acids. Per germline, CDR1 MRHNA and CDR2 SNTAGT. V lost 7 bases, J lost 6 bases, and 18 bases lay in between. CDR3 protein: CASTSPPGVDEKLFF. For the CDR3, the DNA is TGTGCCAGCACGTCCCCCCCAGGGGTAGATGAAAAACTGTTTTTT.

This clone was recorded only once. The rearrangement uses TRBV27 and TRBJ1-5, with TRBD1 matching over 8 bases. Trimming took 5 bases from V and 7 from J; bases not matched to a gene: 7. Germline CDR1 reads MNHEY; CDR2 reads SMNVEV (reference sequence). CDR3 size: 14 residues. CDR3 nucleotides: TGTGCCAGCAGTGCCCAGGGGGCGAGACAGCCCCAGCATTTT. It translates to CASSAQGARQPQHF.

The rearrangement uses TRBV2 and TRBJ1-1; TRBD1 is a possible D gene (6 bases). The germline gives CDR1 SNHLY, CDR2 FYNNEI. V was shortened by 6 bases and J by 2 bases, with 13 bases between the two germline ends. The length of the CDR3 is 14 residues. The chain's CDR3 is CASRASTGNTEAFF. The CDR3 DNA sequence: TGTGCCAGCAGAGCTTCGACAGGAAACACTGAAGCTTTCTTT. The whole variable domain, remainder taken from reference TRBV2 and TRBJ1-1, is EPEVTQTPSHQVTQMGQEVILRCVPISNHLYFYWYRQILGQKVEFLVSFYNNEISEKSEIFDDQFSVERPDGSNFTLKIRSTKLEDSAMYFCASRASTGNTEAFFGQGTRLTVV.

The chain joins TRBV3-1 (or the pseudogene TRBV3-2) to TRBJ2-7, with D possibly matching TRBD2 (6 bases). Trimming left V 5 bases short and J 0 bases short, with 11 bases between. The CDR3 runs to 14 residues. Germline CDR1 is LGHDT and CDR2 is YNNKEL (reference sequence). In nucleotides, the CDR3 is TGTGCCAGCAGCTCTTCGCGGGGCTCCTACGAGCAGTACTTC. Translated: CASSSSRGSYEQYF.

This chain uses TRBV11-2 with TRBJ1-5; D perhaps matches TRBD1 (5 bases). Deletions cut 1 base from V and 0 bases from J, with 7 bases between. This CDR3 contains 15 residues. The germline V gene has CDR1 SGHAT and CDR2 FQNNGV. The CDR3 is CASSLGGHSNQPQHF. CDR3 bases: TGTGCCAGCAGCTTAGGGGGCCATAGCAATCAGCCCCAGCATTTT.

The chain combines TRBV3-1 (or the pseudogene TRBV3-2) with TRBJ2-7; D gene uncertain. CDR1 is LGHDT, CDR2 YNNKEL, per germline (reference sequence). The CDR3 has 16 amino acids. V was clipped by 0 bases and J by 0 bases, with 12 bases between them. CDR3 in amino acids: CASSQDWSSSSYEQYF. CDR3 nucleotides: TGTGCCAGCAGCCAAGATTGGTCTTCTAGCTCCTACGAGCAGTACTTC.

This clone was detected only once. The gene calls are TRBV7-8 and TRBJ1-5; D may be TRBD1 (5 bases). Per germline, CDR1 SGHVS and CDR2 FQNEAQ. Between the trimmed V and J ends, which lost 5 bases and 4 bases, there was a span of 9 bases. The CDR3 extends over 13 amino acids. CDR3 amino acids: CASSRGRNQPQHF. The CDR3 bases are TGTGCCAGCAGCCGGGGGAGAAATCAGCCCCAGCATTTT.

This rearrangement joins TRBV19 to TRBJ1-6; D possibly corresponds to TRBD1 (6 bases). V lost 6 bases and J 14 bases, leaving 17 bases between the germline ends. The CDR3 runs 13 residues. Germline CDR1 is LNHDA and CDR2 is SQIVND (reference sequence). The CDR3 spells CASSLTGPRTLHF. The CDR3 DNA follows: TGTGCCAGTAGCTTAACAGGGCCTCGGACCCTCCACTTT.

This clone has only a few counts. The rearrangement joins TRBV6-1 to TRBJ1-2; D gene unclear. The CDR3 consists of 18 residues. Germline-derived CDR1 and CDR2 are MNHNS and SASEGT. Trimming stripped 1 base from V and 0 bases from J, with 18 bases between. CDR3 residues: CASSEGVWAVQPNYGYTF. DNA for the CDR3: TGTGCCAGCAGTGAAGGGGTGTGGGCAGTTCAACCTAACTATGGCTACACCTTC.

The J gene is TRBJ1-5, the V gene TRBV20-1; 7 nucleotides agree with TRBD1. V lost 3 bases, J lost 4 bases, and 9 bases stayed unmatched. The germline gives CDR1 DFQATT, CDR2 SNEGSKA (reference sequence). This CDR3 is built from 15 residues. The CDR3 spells CSASRGGDRNQPQHF. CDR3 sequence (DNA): TGCAGTGCTAGTAGAGGGGGCGACAGAAATCAGCCCCAGCATTTT.

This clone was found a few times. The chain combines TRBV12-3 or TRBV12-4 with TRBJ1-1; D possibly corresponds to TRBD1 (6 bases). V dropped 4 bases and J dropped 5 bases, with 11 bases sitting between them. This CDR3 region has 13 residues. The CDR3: CASSYREGTEAFF. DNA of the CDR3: TGTGCCAGCAGTTACAGGGAGGGGACTGAAGCTTTCTTT.

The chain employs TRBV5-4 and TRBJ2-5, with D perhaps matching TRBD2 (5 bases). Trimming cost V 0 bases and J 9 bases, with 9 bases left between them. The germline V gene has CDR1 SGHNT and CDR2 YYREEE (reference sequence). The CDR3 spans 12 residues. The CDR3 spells CASSLEGRAQYF. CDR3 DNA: TGTGCCAGCAGCTTGGAAGGGAGAGCCCAGTACTTC.

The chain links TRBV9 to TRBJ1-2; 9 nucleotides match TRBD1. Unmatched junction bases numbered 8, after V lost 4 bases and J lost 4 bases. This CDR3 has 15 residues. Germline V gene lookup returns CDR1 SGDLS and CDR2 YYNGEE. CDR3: CASSPRTGDGYGYTF. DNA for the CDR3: TGTGCCAGCAGCCCTAGGACAGGGGATGGCTATGGCTACACCTTC.